These T cell receptor beta chains were read from a single sample in a study of shared clonotypes between healthy human individuals. The table came from immunoSEQ multiplex PCR; TCRdb's copy has only in-frame clones and leaves some out. The sample has 2 million to 2.5 million clones, just under 95% seen once. Sequenced sample: naive CD4+ T cells from PBMCs. The receptors were gathered from a man aged 18 to 30 in good health. Some clones in this sample may be carry-over from other donors' samples. CDR3s include the opening cysteine and the closing phenylalanine or tryptophan. The D gene is left open where the match is weak. Size is omitted from some rows. Given values are once, few, many or a class for expanded clones.

size,V,D,J,DNA,CDR3
once,TRBV9,TRBD2,TRBJ2-5,TGTGCCAGCAGCCCCCACCGGACTAGCGGGGGGCGGGAGACCCAGTACTTC,CASSPHRTSGGRETQYF
NA,TRBV7-2,NA,TRBJ2-1,TGTGCCAGCAGCTTAGATAGCTTCCACCGCTCCTACAATGAGCAGTTCTTC,CASSLDSFHRSYNEQFF
once,TRBV14,TRBD2,TRBJ2-1,TGTGCCAGCAGCCCCACTAGCGGGAGGTACAATGAGCAGTTCTTC,CASSPTSGRYNEQFF
NA,TRBV7-3,NA,TRBJ2-2,TGTGCCAGCAGCCCAAACCCAGCAACCGGGGAGCTGTTTTTT,CASSPNPATGELFF
NA,TRBV11-2,TRBD2,TRBJ2-2,TGTGCCAGCAGGCGACTAGCTCGGCCCGGGGAGCTGTTTTTT,CASRRLARPGELFF
NA,TRBV16,NA,TRBJ1-3,TGTGCCAGCAGCCCCTCCGTTGGAAACACCATATATTTT,CASSPSVGNTIYF
NA,TRBV11-3,NA,TRBJ1-1,TGTGCCAGCAGCTTCTCGGGGCTGAACACTGAAGCTTTCTTT,CASSFSGLNTEAFF
NA,TRBV5-8,NA,TRBJ2-3,TGTGCCAGCACCCCCGGGGCGGGACGCACAGATACGCAGTATTTT,CASTPGAGRTDTQYF
NA,TRBV6-5,NA,TRBJ1-2,TGTGCCAGCGAGCCCCAAGGAGGGGTTCACGGCGGCTACACCTTC,CASEPQGGVHGGYTF
NA,TRBV6-1,TRBD1,TRBJ1-3,TGTGCCAGCAGGGCACAGGGGGCGATTGGAAACACCATATATTTT,CASRAQGAIGNTIYF
NA,TRBV6-1,NA,TRBJ1-4,TGTGCCAGCAGTGAAGCGCACGGCAGGGTCGGGGAAAAACTGTTTTTT,CASSEAHGRVGEKLFF
NA,TRBV10-1,TRBD2,TRBJ2-7,TGCGCCAGCAGTGCCACTAGCGGGTCGGTCGAGCAGTACTTC,CASSATSGSVEQYF
NA,TRBV10-1,NA,TRBJ2-1,TGCGCCAGCAGTGAGTCGTCTTACTCAAGGTGGGGCAATGAGCAGTTCTTC,CASSESSYSRWGNEQFF
NA,TRBV9,NA,TRBJ1-6,TGTGCCAGCAGCCCCCGCGATAATTCACCCCTCCACTTT,CASSPRDNSPLHF
NA,TRBV2,TRBD1,TRBJ2-7,TGTGCCAGCAGTTTGACAGGGAGCCTCTCCTACGAGCAGTACTTC,CASSLTGSLSYEQYF
NA,TRBV28,NA,TRBJ2-7,TGTGCCAGCAGCTCAGATTCCGGGGAGCAGTACTTC,CASSSDSGEQYF
NA,TRBV5-1,NA,TRBJ1-2,TGCGCCAGCAGCTTGACCGACCGGGACATTAACTATGGCTACACCTTC,CASSLTDRDINYGYTF
NA,TRBV19,NA,TRBJ1-5,TGTGCCAGTAGTATAACGTGGACACAGGATCAGCCCCAGCATTTT,CASSITWTQDQPQHF
NA,TRBV13,NA,TRBJ1-4,TGTGCCAGCAGCTTAAGGGTACATGAAAAACTGTTTTTT,CASSLRVHEKLFF
NA,TRBV6-1,NA,TRBJ1-5,TGTGCCAGCAGTGAGGTCCCTAATCAGCCCCAGCATTTT,CASSEVPNQPQHF
NA,TRBV15,NA,TRBJ1-2,TGTGCCACCAGCAACCCCCCTCGGAGCTATGGCTACACCTTC,CATSNPPRSYGYTF
NA,TRBV7-9,NA,TRBJ2-5,TGTGCCAGCAGCTTAGTCTGGGGCGAAGAGACCCAGTACTTC,CASSLVWGEETQYF
NA,TRBV7-3,NA,TRBJ1-3,TGTGCCAGCAGTATTTGGGGGGTATCTGGAAACACCATATATTTT,CASSIWGVSGNTIYF